The 27 T cell receptor beta chains below all came from one sample that was sequenced in a study of blood T cell repertoires in COVID-19. Profiling relied on immunoSEQ multiplex PCR, and the TCRdb table lists in-frame clones only, not all of them. Here the sample spans 40,000 to 65,000 clones, about nine tenths being singletons. What was sequenced was peripheral blood. All receptors come from an elderly man with acute or convalescent COVID-19.

This chain uses TRBV28 with TRBJ1-6; TRBD1 might be the D (6 bases). CDR3 size: 18 residues. The germline V gene encodes CDR1 MDHEN and CDR2 SYDVKM. With 6 bases removed from V and 0 bases from J, the gap between germline ends came to 18 bases. In nucleotides, the CDR3 is TGTGCCAGCAGGAGGCGGACAGCAACTAGCTCCTATAATTCACCCCTCCACTTT. It specifies CASRRRTATSSYNSPLHF.

This clone was counted between two and nine times. This chain connects TRBV6-2 or TRBV6-3 to TRBJ2-7, with TRBD2 matching over 11 bases. The junction had 6 bases not matched to a gene; V was cut back by 2 bases and J by 0 bases. This CDR3 comprises 17 residues. From germline, CDR1 is MNHEY and CDR2 SVGEGT. CDR3 sequence (DNA): TGTGCCAGCAGTTACCCGTTACTAGCGGGGGACTCCTACGAGCAGTACTTC. Amino acids: CASSYPLLAGDSYEQYF.

This clone is a singleton in its sample. The J gene is TRBJ2-5, the V gene TRBV5-1, with D possibly TRBD1 on 6 matching bases. The V end was cut by 2 bases, the J end by 2 bases, with 16 bases between. CDR3 length: 16 residues. Germline CDR1 SGHRS, CDR2 YFSETQ. CDR3 residues: CASSFNPGHPQETQYF. Written as DNA, the CDR3 is TGCGCCAGCAGCTTTAATCCGGGACACCCGCAAGAGACCCAGTACTTC.

The V gene is TRBV6-1, the J gene TRBJ1-5; unclear D gene. The CDR3 sequence is 15 residues long. From germline, CDR1 is MNHNS and CDR2 SASEGT. The ends were cut back, 3 bases at V and 1 base at J, with 10 bases in the middle. The CDR3 loop reads CASSESRESNQPQHF. CDR3 nucleotides: TGTGCCAGCAGTGAGAGTCGTGAGAGCAATCAGCCCCAGCATTTT.

This clone was detected a few times. V is TRBV9 and J is TRBJ1-6; no firm D call. Trimming removed 0 bases from V and 7 bases from J, with 11 bases in between. The CDR3 contains 15 residues. The germline CDR1 and CDR2 sequences are SGDLS and YYNGEE. CDR3 region: CASSVGLQTNSPLHF. The CDR3 DNA reads TGTGCCAGCAGCGTAGGATTACAGACCAATTCACCCCTCCACTTT.

The rearrangement joins TRBV11-3 to TRBJ2-1; TRBD2 matches at 8 bases. Trimming removed 5 bases from V and 0 bases from J; junction bases left unmatched: 3. The germline V gene has CDR1 SGHNT and CDR2 YENEEA. This CDR3 has 15 residues. The CDR3 DNA is TGTGCCAGCAGCAAACGGGGGGGCTCCTACAATGAGCAGTTCTTC. It yields the protein CASSKRGGSYNEQFF.

The rearrangement links TRBV12-3 or TRBV12-4 to TRBJ2-6, with D uncertain. The CDR3 consists of 13 residues. V was trimmed by 7 bases and J by 0 bases, leaving 4 bases between them. The chain's CDR3 is CASTYSGANVLTF. Written as DNA, the CDR3 is TGTGCCAGCACCTACTCTGGGGCCAACGTCCTGACTTTC.

This rearrangement joins TRBV4-1 to TRBJ1-4; 12 bases are a match to TRBD1. V shed 3 bases and J 7 bases; nucleotides not matched to a gene: 9. The CDR3 consists of 17 residues. Germline CDR1 is MGHRA and CDR2 is YSYEKL. The chain's CDR3 is CASSHSGTGGVGEKLFF. The CDR3 nucleotides read TGCGCCAGCAGCCATTCCGGGACAGGGGGCGTCGGTGAAAAACTGTTTTTT.

This chain connects TRBV9 to TRBJ1-6, with D uncertain. The germline gives CDR1 SGDLS, CDR2 YYNGEE. V was pared by 0 bases and J by 3 bases, with 7 bases between. The CDR3 runs to 15 residues. DNA of the CDR3: TGTGCCAGCAGCGTAGTGGCCAACTATAATTCACCCCTCCACTTT. Its protein product is CASSVVANYNSPLHF.

The chain recombines TRBV9 with TRBJ2-5, with D maybe TRBD1 (5 bases). Trimming removed 3 bases from V and 2 bases from J, with 17 bases in between. This CDR3 is built from 16 residues. CDR1 is SGDLS, CDR2 YYNGEE, per germline. For the CDR3, the DNA is TGTGCCAGCAGCGCCAGCCACTGGGGCCCTCAAGAGACCCAGTACTTC. The encoded protein is CASSASHWGPQETQYF. The full variable domain, with the rest looked up from reference TRBV9 and TRBJ2-5, is DSGVTQTPKHLITATGQRVTLRCSPRSGDLSVYWYQQSLDQGLQFLIQYYNGEERAKGNILERFSAQQFPDLHSELNLSSLELGDSALYFCASSASHWGPQETQYFGPGTRLLVL.

The rearrangement links TRBV11-2 to TRBJ2-1, with 14 bases that match TRBD2. The V segment lost 5 bases and the J segment 5 bases; nucleotides outside the gene matches: 2. Germline CDR1 and CDR2: SGHAT and FQNNGV. There are 15 residues in the CDR3. The CDR3 DNA sequence: TGTGCCAGCAGCCGGACTAGCGGGGGGCACAATGAGCAGTTCTTC. This encodes CASSRTSGGHNEQFF. The full variable domain, with the rest looked up from reference TRBV11-2 and TRBJ2-1, is EAGVAQSPRYKIIEKRQSVAFWCNPISGHATLYWYQQILGQGPKLLIQFQNNGVVDDSQLPKDRFSAERLKGVDSTLKIQPAKLEDSAVYLCASSRTSGGHNEQFFGPGTRLTVL.

The rearrangement uses TRBV15 and TRBJ2-7; TRBD1 matches at 10 bases. The CDR3 has 14 amino acids. Germline assignment: CDR1 LNHNV and CDR2 YYDKDF (reference sequence). J gave up 5 bases and V 4 bases, and 5 bases lay outside the gene matches. The CDR3 is CATSKTGGEDEQYF. The CDR3 DNA sequence: TGTGCCACCAGCAAGACAGGGGGCGAGGACGAGCAGTACTTC.

This chain joins TRBV19 and TRBJ2-3, with 9 nucleotides matching TRBD2. Trimming at V came to 3 bases and at J to 4 bases, leaving 5 bases not matched to a gene. Germline lookup yields CDR1 LNHDA and CDR2 SQIVND (reference sequence). CDR3 size: 15 residues. CDR3 sequence: CASSIRRGGPDTQYF. The CDR3 region has the DNA TGTGCCAGTAGTATCAGGCGGGGGGGCCCAGATACGCAGTATTTT.

The chain has TRBV6-2 or TRBV6-3 and TRBJ1-2; 11 bases line up with TRBD1. V lost 4 bases, J lost 3 bases, and 10 bases stayed unmatched. Germline V CDR1 and CDR2: MNHEY, SVGEGT. The CDR3 runs to 17 residues. In DNA form, the CDR3 reads TGTGCCAGCAGTTCATGGACAGGGGGCGTAGTGGACTATGGCTACACCTTC. Translating gives CASSSWTGGVVDYGYTF.

The rearrangement uses TRBV9 and TRBJ1-3; weak D call: TRBD1 (6 bases). V lost 4 bases to trimming and J lost 0 bases, with 14 bases between them. The germline V gene has CDR1 SGDLS and CDR2 YYNGEE. The CDR3 runs 16 residues. The CDR3 sequence: CASSSTGMLSGNTIYF. CDR3 nucleotide sequence: TGTGCCAGCAGCTCTACAGGGATGCTCTCTGGAAACACCATATATTTT.

This chain joins TRBV6-4 and TRBJ1-5, with D possibly matching TRBD1 (6 bases). The CDR3 is made up of 16 amino acids. Trimming shortened V by 0 bases and J by 0 bases, and 9 bases separated the two germline ends. The V gene's germline CDR1 is MRHNA and CDR2 SNTAGT. CDR3 amino acids: CASSDSTGNSNQPQHF. Here the CDR3 DNA reads TGTGCCAGCAGTGACTCGACAGGCAATAGCAATCAGCCCCAGCATTTT.

V gene TRBV12-3 or TRBV12-4 combines with J gene TRBJ1-5, with D possibly being TRBD1 (6 bases). V was trimmed by 1 base and J by 7 bases, leaving 8 bases between them. This CDR3 is built from 13 residues. In DNA form, the CDR3 reads TGTGCCAGCAGTTTAGGGGGGCTCCAGCCCCAGCATTTT. Amino acids: CASSLGGLQPQHF.

Only one count was recorded for this clone. This rearrangement joins TRBV7-2 to TRBJ2-5; the D gene is possibly TRBD1 (6 bases). Germline CDR1 SGHTA, CDR2 FQGNSA. This CDR3 spans 14 amino acids. Between the trimmed V and J ends, which lost 5 bases and 5 bases, there was a span of 15 bases. The CDR3 DNA sequence: TGTGCCAGCAGCCAGTGGGGGCGCGTCGAGACCCAGTACTTC. This translates into CASSQWGRVETQYF.

J is TRBJ1-3 and V is TRBV3-1 (or the pseudogene TRBV3-2); 8 bases map to TRBD1. Germline assignment: CDR1 LGHDT and CDR2 YNNKEL (reference sequence). This CDR3 is 14 amino acids long. J lost 7 bases, V lost 1 base, and 3 bases had no gene match. Here the CDR3 reads CASSQAGGENTIYF. In DNA, the CDR3 is TGTGCCAGCAGCCAAGCAGGGGGCGAGAACACCATATATTTT.

This clone came up a few times. The V call is TRBV9, the J call TRBJ1-6; D possibly corresponds to TRBD1 (6 bases). The CDR3 contains 16 residues. Germline CDR1 and CDR2: SGDLS and YYNGEE. V was cut by 3 bases and J by 0 bases, with 10 bases left in between. In nucleotides, the CDR3 is TGTGCCAGCAGCGGGACAGCTCACTCCTATAATTCACCCCTCCACTTT. It specifies CASSGTAHSYNSPLHF.

V is TRBV19 and J is TRBJ1-6; 7 bases are shared with TRBD1. The CDR3 is 15 residues long. Looked up from germline, CDR1 is LNHDA and CDR2 is SQIVND (reference sequence). The trim removed 2 bases at V and 6 bases at J, leaving 4 bases unmatched. The CDR3 loop reads CASSISHRGNSPLHF. The CDR3 coding sequence is TGTGCCAGTAGTATATCCCACAGGGGTAATTCACCCCTCCACTTT.

This clone was seen just once. V usage is TRBV7-2 and J usage is TRBJ1-4; the match to TRBD1 covers 10 bases. The germline CDR1 and CDR2 sequences are SGHTA and FQGNSA. V trimming: 6 bases; J trimming: 8 bases; junction bases outside the gene matches: 9. The CDR3 is 15 amino acids. CDR3 in amino acids: CASSFGTGVGEKLFF. The CDR3 coding sequence is TGTGCCAGCAGTTTCGGGACAGGGGTGGGCGAAAAACTGTTTTTT.

In regard to this clone: Other DNA sequences in the same sample also yield this CDR3. As DNA, the CDR3 is TGTGCCAGCAGTTACAGGGGGAACACTGAAGCTTTCTTT. It is translated as CASSYRGNTEAFF. The chain has TRBV6-2 or TRBV6-3 and TRBJ1-1; possibly TRBD1 for D (5 bases). The germline gives CDR1 MNHEY, CDR2 SVGEGT. This CDR3 region has 13 residues. The V gene lost 2 bases and the J gene lost 1 base, with 5 bases spanning the gap.

This clone was observed once. The chain links TRBV6-6 to TRBJ2-7, with 7 bases matching TRBD1. CDR1 is MNHNY and CDR2 is SVGAGI in the germline V gene (reference sequence). The ends lost 6 bases at V and 0 bases at J; junction bases unmatched: 11. The CDR3 runs to 16 residues. In DNA, the CDR3 is TGTGCCAGCAGCCTTACGGCAGGACAGGCCTCCTACGAGCAGTACTTC. This gives the protein CASSLTAGQASYEQYF.

The chain employs TRBV2 and TRBJ1-2; a weak D match, TRBD1 (5 bases). The CDR3 runs to 13 residues. CDR1 is SNHLY, CDR2 FYNNEI, per germline. Trimming took 6 bases from V and 0 from J, leaving 8 bases between them. The CDR3 region has the DNA TGTGCCAGCAGATTGACAGCTAACTATGGCTACACCTTC. This codes for CASRLTANYGYTF.

The CDR3 here is CASSLDWEAGELFF. DNA of the CDR3: TGTGCCAGCAGCTTAGATTGGGAGGCCGGGGAGCTGTTTTTT. The chain couples TRBV11-3 to TRBJ2-2, with D possibly matching TRBD2 (6 bases). Germline-derived CDR1 and CDR2 are SGHNT and YENEEA. V lost 0 bases and J lost 6, with 8 bases in between. The CDR3 is 14 amino acids.

The chain couples TRBV9 to TRBJ2-3; D perhaps matches TRBD2 (5 bases). The V end was cut by 3 bases, the J end by 6 bases, with 17 bases between. Germline CDR1 reads SGDLS; CDR2 reads YYNGEE. This CDR3 spans 15 amino acids. Written as DNA, the CDR3 is TGTGCCAGCAGCGAACAAGCCGGGGTTCGTGATACGCAGTATTTT. It codes for CASSEQAGVRDTQYF.